One and the same sample provided the 2 T cell receptor beta chains below, sequenced in a study of OX40 agonist ivuxolimab in advanced cancers. TCRdb keeps only in-frame clones here, not all; method: immunoSEQ multiplex PCR. The repertoire holds around 6,000 clones, with around four fifths as singletons. This material consisted of CD4+ or CD8+ T cells sorted from blood, taken in a trial of the OX40 agonist ivuxolimab. The receptor source for this set is an adult with an advanced solid tumor such as melanoma, head and neck, liver or kidney cancer.

CDR3 in amino acids: CASSQERGNEQFF. In nucleotides, the CDR3 is TGCGCCAGCAGCCAAGAGCGGGGGAATGAGCAGTTCTTC. The rearrangement joins TRBV4-1 to TRBJ2-1; 7 nucleotides align to TRBD2. This CDR3 has 13 residues. The V segment lost 0 bases and the J segment 7 bases; nucleotides outside the gene matches: 0. CDR1 is MGHRA and CDR2 is YSYEKL in the germline V gene.

About this clone itself: An end of the junction differs from the germline gene, which may be a read error. This sequence joins TRBV4-2 and TRBJ1-4; a possible D gene is TRBD1 (6 bases). The CDR3 loop spans 15 amino acids. Germline CDR1 reads LGHNA; CDR2 reads YNFKEQ. The CDR3 DNA reads as TGTGCCAGCAGGCAAGGGGCGACAGGCGGAGAAAAACTGTTTTTT. Its translation is CASRQGATGGEKLFF.